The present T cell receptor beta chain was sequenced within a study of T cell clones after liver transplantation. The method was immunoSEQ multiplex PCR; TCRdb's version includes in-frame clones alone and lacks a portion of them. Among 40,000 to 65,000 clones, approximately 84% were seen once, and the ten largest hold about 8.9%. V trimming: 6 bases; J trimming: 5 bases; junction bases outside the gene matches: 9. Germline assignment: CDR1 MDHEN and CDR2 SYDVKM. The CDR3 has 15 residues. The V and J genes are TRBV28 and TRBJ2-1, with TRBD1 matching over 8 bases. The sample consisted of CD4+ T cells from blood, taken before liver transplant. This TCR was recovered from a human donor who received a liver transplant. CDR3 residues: CASSPAGGLDNEQFF. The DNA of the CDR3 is TGTGCCAGCAGCCCTGCAGGGGGCCTCGACAATGAGCAGTTCTTC.